These 16 T cell receptor beta chains were sequenced from one sample in a study of blood T cell repertoires in COVID-19. Produced via immunoSEQ multiplex PCR; TCRdb's table is partial and in-frame only. This table has 90,000 to 100,000 clones, about 86% appearing once. The specimen was peripheral blood. Every receptor here comes from a man aged 80 or over with acute or convalescent COVID-19.

The gene calls are TRBV30 and TRBJ2-3; 9 bases match TRBD1. Germline V gives CDR1 GTSNPN, CDR2 SVGIG (reference sequence). After removal of 7 bases from V and 2 bases from J, the junction contained 7 bases not matched to a gene. CDR3 length equals 14 residues. Written as DNA, the CDR3 is TGTGCCTCCGCCGGGACAGGGCTCACAGATACGCAGTATTTT. Translated: CASAGTGLTDTQYF.

The V call is TRBV14, the J call TRBJ2-2; 8 bases are shared with TRBD2. Unmatched junction bases numbered 5, after V lost 8 bases and J lost 0 bases. The CDR3 spans 15 residues. Germline V gene sequence: CDR1 SGHDN, CDR2 FVKESK. In nucleotides, the CDR3 is TGTGCCAGCCGGCCGGGACTAGCGAACACCGGGGAGCTGTTTTTT. Translation gives CASRPGLANTGELFF.

This chain joins TRBV28 and TRBJ2-7; 12 bases are shared with TRBD1. This CDR3 spans 15 amino acids. Germline trimming cut 6 bases from V and 6 bases from J; bases unmatched to any gene: 9. Germline V gives CDR1 MDHEN, CDR2 SYDVKM. The CDR3: CASSITGTGGFEQYF. The CDR3 bases are TGTGCCAGCAGCATTACCGGGACAGGGGGCTTCGAGCAGTACTTC.

Remarks on this clone: Other DNA sequences from this sample encode an identical CDR3 as well. V gene TRBV3-1 (or the pseudogene TRBV3-2) combines with J gene TRBJ2-1, with unresolved D. This CDR3 spans 12 amino acids. The V gene lost 3 bases and the J gene lost 6 bases, with 6 bases spanning the gap. Germline V gene data show CDR1 as LGHDT and CDR2 as YNNKEL (reference sequence). Written as DNA, the CDR3 is TGTGCCAGCAGCCAGGGCCCCAATGAGCAGTTCTTC. Translating gives CASSQGPNEQFF.

This clone showed up just once. The chain couples TRBV7-3 to TRBJ2-1; D is possibly TRBD2 (5 bases). With 1 base removed from V and 11 bases from J, the gap between germline ends came to 18 bases. The CDR3 is 15 amino acids. The germline V gene encodes CDR1 SGHTA and CDR2 FQGTGA. The CDR3 coding sequence is TGTGCCAGCAGCTTAAGCCTAGCTGGGCGTCCTCAGCAGTTCTTC. Translating gives CASSLSLAGRPQQFF.

The CDR3, as DNA: TGTGCCTGGAGTGTGACTAGCGGGAGGGCCTATTCTGAGCAGTTCTTC. Protein: CAWSVTSGRAYSEQFF. The V gene is TRBV30, the J gene TRBJ2-1, with TRBD2 matching over 14 bases. There are 16 residues in the CDR3. CDR1 and CDR2 (germline): GTSNPN, SVGIG (reference sequence). Trimming cost V 0 bases and J 9 bases; bases outside gene matches: 7.

CDR3 sequence: CSVAGGTTGSSYEQYF. The CDR3 DNA reads TGCAGCGTCGCCGGCGGAACGACAGGGAGCTCCTACGAGCAGTACTTC. V and J are TRBV29-1 and TRBJ2-7; 7 positions match TRBD1. The V and J ends lost 6 bases and 0 bases, in that order; junction bases with no gene match: 14. CDR3 size: 16 residues. CDR1 and CDR2 (germline): SQVTM, ANQGSEA.

This chain connects TRBV9 to TRBJ2-1, with 7 positions matching TRBD1. The junction had 9 bases not matched to a gene; V was cut back by 3 bases and J by 6 bases. Germline V CDR1 and CDR2: SGDLS, YYNGEE. This CDR3 contains 15 residues. The chain's CDR3 is CASSAGGGQVNEQFF. The CDR3 coding sequence is TGTGCCAGCAGCGCAGGTGGAGGACAGGTCAATGAGCAGTTCTTC.

This chain uses TRBV30 with TRBJ1-2; D is perhaps TRBD1 (5 bases). The CDR3 is made up of 12 amino acids. The germline V and J ends were trimmed by 3 bases and 5 bases, with 10 bases remaining between them. Germline V gene sequence: CDR1 GTSNPN, CDR2 SVGIG (reference sequence). CDR3 in DNA: TGTGCCTGGAGCGGTGGGGGGTATGGCTACACCTTC. Protein sequence: CAWSGGGYGYTF.

CDR3 region: CASSFRPPGHNLGTEAFF. The CDR3 DNA is TGTGCCAGCAGTTTCAGACCGCCGGGACACAACCTGGGCACTGAAGCTTTCTTT. The chain is built from TRBV27 and TRBJ1-1; TRBD1 might be the D (6 bases). Germline lookup yields CDR1 MNHEY and CDR2 SMNVEV (reference sequence). V dropped 3 bases and J dropped 4 bases, with 24 bases sitting between them. The CDR3 is 18 amino acids.

The rearrangement links TRBV7-2 to TRBJ2-2; 8 bases agree with TRBD2. The CDR3 covers 16 residues. V lost 10 bases to trimming and J lost 0 bases; unmatched junction nucleotides: 10. Germline assignment: CDR1 SGHTA and CDR2 FQGNSA. As DNA, the CDR3 is TGTGCCACCCCGGGGGGGAGGGCCTCGAACACCGGGGAGCTGTTTTTT. Protein sequence: CATPGGRASNTGELFF.

The V call is TRBV30, the J call TRBJ1-2; a possible D gene is TRBD1 (6 bases). CDR3 length: 12 amino acids. Trimming took 8 bases from V and 1 from J, leaving 11 bases between them. Germline-derived CDR1 and CDR2 are GTSNPN and SVGIG (reference sequence). The CDR3 nucleotides read TGTGCCCTTGGGGGCCTTAACTATGGCTACACCTTC. Amino acid sequence: CALGGLNYGYTF.

The V gene is TRBV18, the J gene TRBJ1-1, with D unclear. CDR1 is KGHSH and CDR2 is LQKENI in the germline V gene. The CDR3 is 15 amino acids. V was shortened by 0 bases and J by 1 base, with 9 bases between the two germline ends. CDR3 region: CASSPPVGPNTEAFF. CDR3 DNA sequence: TGTGCCAGCTCACCACCGGTGGGCCCGAACACTGAAGCTTTCTTT.

The rearrangement uses TRBV6-1 and TRBJ1-5; maybe TRBD1 (5 bases). The length of the CDR3 is 15 residues. V lost 2 bases to trimming and J lost 7 bases, with 15 bases between them. Germline V gene data show CDR1 as MNHNS and CDR2 as SASEGT. The CDR3 sequence is CASSENRFWSQPQHF. The CDR3 nucleotides are TGTGCCAGCAGTGAAAACAGGTTTTGGAGCCAGCCCCAGCATTTT.

This clone was seen only once. The CDR3 loop is CATSRDGTGAFYGYTF. The CDR3 DNA is TGTGCCACCAGCAGAGACGGGACAGGGGCTTTCTATGGCTACACCTTC. The genes are TRBV15 and TRBJ1-2; 10 bases are a match to TRBD1. After removal of 0 bases from V and 4 bases from J, the junction contained 5 bases not matched to a gene. CDR1 is LNHNV and CDR2 is YYDKDF in the germline V gene (reference sequence). The CDR3 is 16 amino acids.

The chain uses TRBV19 and TRBJ2-6, with D hard to call. The V end lost 5 bases, the J end lost 1 base, and 6 bases lay between the germline ends. CDR1 and CDR2 (germline): LNHDA, SQIVND (reference sequence). The length of the CDR3 is 14 residues. CDR3 amino acids: CASSPGSGANVLTF. The DNA for the CDR3 is TGTGCCAGTAGTCCGGGTTCTGGGGCCAACGTCCTGACTTTC.